Listed below are T cell receptor beta chains from one sample, sequenced in a study of OX40 agonist ivuxolimab in advanced cancers. Sequenced by immunoSEQ multiplex PCR; TCRdb stores in-frame clones only, minus some. The sample has 25,000 to 30,000 clones; roughly 90% are singletons. The sample here was CD4+ or CD8+ T cells sorted from blood, taken in a trial of the OX40 agonist ivuxolimab. The receptors derive from an adult with an advanced solid tumor such as melanoma, head and neck, liver or kidney cancer. Each CDR3 is given with its conserved first and last residue. Fields, in order: J gene, clone size, D gene, CDR3 length, V gene, CDR3 protein, CDR3 DNA. D genes are given only for firm matches. The size entry is marked missing in some rows and otherwise reads once, few, many or a size class.

TRBJ1-1	few	TRBD1	11	TRBV29-1	CSVERQGGSLF	TGCAGCGTTGAGAGACAGGGCGGAAGTCTCTTT
TRBJ1-5	.	.	14	TRBV27	CASSLMGTNQPQHF	TGTGCCAGCAGTTTAATGGGGACCAATCAGCCCCAGCATTTT
TRBJ1-1	.	.	14	TRBV5-4	CASSLVAGNTEAFF	TGTGCCAGCAGCTTGGTGGCGGGAAACACTGAAGCTTTCTTT
TRBJ1-2	.	.	15	TRBV4-1	CASSQGELANYGYTF	TGCGCCAGCAGCCAAGGGGAGCTGGCTAACTATGGCTACACCTTC
TRBJ1-2	.	.	16	TRBV19	CASSAEGRQPNYGYTF	TGTGCCAGTAGTGCGGAAGGTCGGCAGCCTAACTATGGCTACACCTTC
TRBJ2-1	.	.	13	TRBV7-8	CASSSSGRNEQFF	TGTGCCAGCAGCTCAAGTGGGAGAAATGAGCAGTTCTTC
TRBJ2-1	.	TRBD2	14	TRBV9	CASSARTSVHEQFF	TGTGCCAGCAGCGCACGAACTAGCGTCCATGAGCAGTTCTTC
TRBJ2-1	.	TRBD2	15	TRBV7-2	CASSPSSSGYNEQFF	TGTGCCAGCAGCCCCTCGTCTAGCGGCTACAATGAGCAGTTCTTC
TRBJ1-5	.	.	14	TRBV7-9	CASSLVGEPQPQHF	TGTGCCAGCAGCTTAGTCGGGGAACCTCAGCCCCAGCATTTT
TRBJ1-3	.	.	17	TRBV28	CASSFSPSGWPGNTIYF	TGTGCCAGCAGTTTCTCCCCATCGGGTTGGCCAGGAAACACCATATATTTT
TRBJ2-1	once	.	14	TRBV4-1	CASSQDAGSNEQFF	TGCGCCAGCAGCCAAGATGCAGGAAGCAATGAGCAGTTCTTC
TRBJ1-6	.	.	14	TRBV27	CASSLAGLNSPLHF	TGTGCCAGCAGTTTAGCTGGTCTTAATTCACCCCTCCACTTT
TRBJ2-1	.	.	12	TRBV29-1	CSAARDANEQFF	TGCAGCGCCGCCCGGGACGCCAATGAGCAGTTCTTC
TRBJ2-1	.	.	13	TRBV19	CASSRLVFSEQFF	TGTGCCAGTAGTAGACTAGTCTTCAGTGAGCAGTTCTTC
TRBJ2-3	.	.	16	TRBV10-1	CASSDRGFVRTDTQYF	TGCGCCAGCAGTGACCGGGGGTTCGTTAGAACAGATACGCAGTATTTT
TRBJ1-2	.	.	13	TRBV19	CASSGAGDYGYTF	TGTGCCAGTAGTGGGGCAGGGGACTATGGCTACACCTTC
TRBJ1-1	once	.	14	TRBV7-9	CATQRGKMNTEAFF	TGTGCCACCCAACGGGGGAAAATGAACACTGAAGCTTTCTTT
TRBJ2-3	.	.	13	TRBV7-9	CASSATRADTQYF	TGTGCCAGCAGCGCGACTCGCGCAGATACGCAGTATTTT
TRBJ2-7	.	.	9	TRBV6-6	CASGYEQYF	TGTGCCAGCGGGTATGAGCAGTACTTC
TRBJ2-5	.	TRBD1	15	TRBV2	CASSASRDSPETQYF	TGTGCCAGCAGTGCTAGCCGGGACAGCCCAGAGACCCAGTACTTC
TRBJ1-4	.	TRBD1	15	TRBV7-9	CASSLSQGVGEKLFF	TGTGCCAGCAGCTTATCCCAGGGGGTAGGGGAAAAACTGTTTTTT
TRBJ2-1	.	TRBD2	16	TRBV5-4	CASSLELAGVFNEQFF	TGTGCCAGCAGCTTGGAACTAGCGGGGGTTTTCAATGAGCAGTTCTTC
TRBJ2-1	.	TRBD2	14	TRBV7-9	CASSDGLAGDEQFF	TGTGCCAGCAGTGATGGACTAGCGGGAGATGAGCAGTTCTTC
TRBJ2-3	.	.	13	TRBV29-1	CSVVVVNTDTQYF	TGCAGCGTTGTGGTAGTCAACACAGATACGCAGTATTTT
TRBJ2-7	.	.	13	TRBV27	CASSYTGFNEQYF	TGTGCCAGCAGTTACACAGGGTTCAACGAGCAGTACTTC
TRBJ2-2	.	.	14	TRBV29-1	CSVEEGRGTGELFF	TGCAGCGTTGAAGAAGGGAGAGGCACCGGGGAGCTGTTTTTT
TRBJ1-4	.	.	12	TRBV7-6	CASSLSVGKLFF	TGTGCCAGCAGCTTATCAGTAGGAAAACTGTTTTTT
TRBJ2-5	.	.	14	TRBV29-1	CSVELHLVQETQYF	TGCAGCGTGGAGTTACACTTAGTCCAAGAGACCCAGTACTTC
TRBJ2-7	few	.	13	TRBV7-6	CASSSRSSHEQYF	TGTGCCAGCAGCTCCCGATCCTCCCACGAGCAGTACTTC
TRBJ1-2	.	TRBD1	17	TRBV19	CASSIEGDREGFDGYTF	TGTGCCAGTAGTATAGAAGGTGACAGGGAGGGGTTTGATGGCTACACCTTC
TRBJ2-7	.	.	12	TRBV30	CAWRGDTYEQYF	TGTGCCTGGAGGGGGGACACTTACGAGCAGTACTTC
TRBJ1-1	.	.	15	TRBV2	CASSPAAKMNTEAFF	TGTGCCAGCAGTCCAGCAGCAAAAATGAACACTGAAGCTTTCTTT
TRBJ1-1	.	.	13	TRBV7-9	CASSHLVNTEAFF	TGTGCCAGCAGCCACCTCGTGAACACTGAAGCTTTCTTT
TRBJ2-7	.	.	16	TRBV4-1	CASSQVFSGPTYEQYF	TGCGCCAGCAGCCAAGTATTCTCAGGGCCCACCTACGAGCAGTACTTC
TRBJ2-3	once	.	14	TRBV10-1	CASSEGRSTDTQYF	TGCGCCAGCAGTGAGGGTCGAAGCACAGATACGCAGTATTTT
TRBJ2-2	.	TRBD1	21	TRBV19	CASSLLPGQGLIWRDTGELFF	TGTGCCAGTAGTTTACTACCGGGACAGGGCTTAATTTGGAGGGACACCGGGGAGCTGTTTTTT
TRBJ2-7	once	.	14	TRBV27	CASSLTVESYEQYF	TGTGCCAGCAGTCTCACCGTGGAGTCCTACGAGCAGTACTTC
TRBJ2-1	.	TRBD1	14	TRBV27	CASRAGTGIDEQFF	TGTGCCAGCAGGGCCGGGACAGGGATCGATGAGCAGTTCTTC
TRBJ2-1	.	TRBD1	13	TRBV5-4	CAVQGAKSNEQFF	TGTGCCGTACAGGGGGCGAAGAGCAATGAGCAGTTCTTC
TRBJ2-7	.	.	14	TRBV11-2	CASSLEGSSYEQYF	TGTGCCAGCAGCTTAGAGGGTTCCTCCTACGAGCAGTACTTC
TRBJ2-7	.	TRBD1	15	TRBV11-2	CASSTGQGAFYEQYF	TGTGCCAGCAGCACGGGACAGGGGGCCTTCTACGAGCAGTACTTC
TRBJ1-1	.	.	13	TRBV2	CASRGDLNTEAFF	TGTGCCAGCCGGGGGGACCTGAACACTGAAGCTTTCTTT
TRBJ1-2	few	.	13	TRBV7-9	CASSLDPARGYTF	TGTGCCAGCAGCCTGGACCCAGCGAGGGGCTACACCTTC
TRBJ2-6	once	.	14	TRBV6-6	CASSYYSGANVLTF	TGTGCCAGCAGTTATTACTCTGGGGCCAACGTCCTGACTTTC
TRBJ1-2	.	.	14	TRBV6-1	CASSVVAANYGYTF	TGTGCCAGCAGTGTGGTAGCAGCTAACTATGGCTACACCTTC
TRBJ1-5	once	.	14	TRBV4-1	CASTHGEGNQPQHF	TGCGCCAGCACCCACGGGGAGGGCAATCAGCCCCAGCATTTT
TRBJ1-4	.	TRBD1	14	TRBV15	CATSNRDRREKLFF	TGTGCCACCAGCAACCGGGACAGACGAGAAAAACTGTTTTTT
TRBJ2-2	.	.	16	TRBV29-1	CSVEGYGTGSTGELFF	TGCAGCGTTGAGGGTTACGGAACGGGTAGCACCGGGGAGCTGTTTTTT
TRBJ2-1	.	TRBD2	14	TRBV11-2	CASSATSAYNEQFF	TGTGCCAGCAGCGCCACTAGCGCCTACAATGAGCAGTTCTTC